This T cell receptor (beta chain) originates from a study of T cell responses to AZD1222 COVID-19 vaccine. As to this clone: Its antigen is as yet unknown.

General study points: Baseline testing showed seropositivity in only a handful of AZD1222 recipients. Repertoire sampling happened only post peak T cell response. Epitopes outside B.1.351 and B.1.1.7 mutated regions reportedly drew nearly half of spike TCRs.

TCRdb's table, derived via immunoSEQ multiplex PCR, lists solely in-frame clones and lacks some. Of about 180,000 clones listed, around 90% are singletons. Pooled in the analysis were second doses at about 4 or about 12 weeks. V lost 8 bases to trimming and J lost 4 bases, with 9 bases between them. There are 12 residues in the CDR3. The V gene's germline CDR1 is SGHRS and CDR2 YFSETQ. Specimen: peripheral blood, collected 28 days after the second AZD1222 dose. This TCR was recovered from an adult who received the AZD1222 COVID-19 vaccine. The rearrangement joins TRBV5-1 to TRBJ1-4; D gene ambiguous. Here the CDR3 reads CASRAFNEKLFF. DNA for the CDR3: TGCGCCAGTAGGGCCTTTAATGAAAAACTGTTTTTT.